The rows below give T cell receptor beta chains drawn from one sample of a study of regulatory T cells in long-lasting Graves disease. TCRdb ran MiXCR on the multiplex PCR reads and lists one entry per CDR3 protein. The table has roughly 500,000 distinct CDR3 sequences, more than 10% seen once. The same data also went into a second study, on T cells in Graves' hyperthyroidism and ophthalmopathy.

Sample: peripheral blood mononuclear cells (PBMCs), taken at new diagnosis, from a patient treated with antithyroid drugs. Receptors originate from a woman aged 25 to 39 with Graves disease. CDR3s include the opening cysteine and the closing phenylalanine or tryptophan. Fields, in order: V gene, D gene, J gene, CDR3 protein. D genes are given only for firm matches.

>TRBV2|.|TRBJ1-5
CASSGDLGGVQPQHF
>TRBV10-3|.|TRBJ2-1
CAISYRAEEQFF
>TRBV4-1|.|TRBJ2-7
CASSQDAGGSREQYF
>TRBV3-1|TRBD1|TRBJ2-3
CASSRQGGAADTQYF
>TRBV2|TRBD2|TRBJ2-3
CASNPGLAGGPDTQYF
>TRBV19|.|TRBJ2-1
CASKPRGGSGSYNEQFF
>TRBV7-9|.|TRBJ1-2
CASSGGLSYGYTF
>TRBV4-3|.|TRBJ2-3
CASSRKWGVTDTQYF
>TRBV30|.|TRBJ1-5
CAWEPGGGNQPQHF
>TRBV20-1|.|TRBJ2-7
CSARGGLRSYEQYF
>TRBV4-2|TRBD1|TRBJ2-1
CASSQEPERGQGYNEQFF
>TRBV6-5|.|TRBJ2-2
CASSYSGTGELFF
>TRBV29-1|.|TRBJ2-3
CSAVGVSGKDVGTQYF
>TRBV28|TRBD1|TRBJ1-6
CASSSWDRVAYNSPLHF
>TRBV3-1|.|TRBJ1-6
CASSRTGQGNSPLHF
>TRBV20-1|TRBD2|TRBJ2-1
CSARGAGDVSYNEQFF
>TRBV18|.|TRBJ1-2
CASSPEGPNYGYTF
>TRBV11-2|TRBD2|TRBJ2-7
CASSLDGASGIDEQYF
>TRBV7-9|.|TRBJ2-7
CASSLLQHSYEQYF
>TRBV12-3/TRBV12-4|.|TRBJ2-5
CASSLITAQETQYF
>TRBV7-2|.|TRBJ2-2
CASSLKQNTGELFF
>TRBV7-9|.|TRBJ2-1
CASSLRSGYEEQFF
>TRBV11-3|.|TRBJ1-6
CASSLHRNNSPLHF
>TRBV7-2|.|TRBJ1-2
CASSSMPGDFYGYTF
>TRBV27|.|TRBJ1-5
CASRLQGMGNQPQHF
>TRBV13|TRBD1|TRBJ1-2
CASSRRATGVNYGYTF
>TRBV25-1|.|TRBJ1-1
CATRGTEAFF
>TRBV11-2|.|TRBJ1-1
CASSLNGRNTEAFF
>TRBV20-1|.|.
CSARVVWRDPLETQYF
>TRBV9|.|TRBJ1-2
CASSVAGDRYSYGYTF
>TRBV7-3|TRBD2|TRBJ2-1
CASSLTGGGGYNEQFF
>TRBV11-2|.|TRBJ2-1
CASRTQGYEQFF
>TRBV29-1|.|TRBJ1-1
CSVSQPGWLNTEAFF
>TRBV2|.|TRBJ2-1
CASSTSGAGDSGNEQFF